A single sample gave rise to the 5 T cell receptor beta chains below, sequenced in a study of spatial heterogeneity in lung cancer. TCRdb passed the 5' RACE reads through MiXCR, listing each CDR3 protein once. The sample includes tens of thousands of distinct CDR3 sequences, 10% to 15% of them seen just once. Time point meaning: sample taken at primary tumor resection. Sequencing covered unsorted whole RNA taken from tumor, nontumor lung or frozen PBMC. Sequencing was performed on PBMCs, taken at surgery. The receptors here all came from a male donor with early-stage non-small cell lung cancer.

This clonotype turned up a few times. V usage is TRBV29-1 and J usage is TRBJ2-5; perhaps TRBD2 as D (6 bases). Germline values: CDR1 SQVTM, CDR2 ANQGSEA. The ends were cut back, 4 bases at V and 3 bases at J, with 12 bases in the middle. The CDR3 extends over 13 amino acids. In DNA form, the CDR3 reads TGCAGCGTTGCGGGGACTGGGAAAGAGACCCAGTACTTC. This sequence encodes CSVAGTGKETQYF.

This clonotype was detected only a few times. The chain has TRBV30 and TRBJ1-1; D may be TRBD1 (6 bases). Germline V CDR1 and CDR2: GTSNPN, SVGIG (reference sequence). Trimming took off 3 bases at V and 0 bases at J, with 11 bases between the two ends. The CDR3 consists of 14 residues. CDR3 DNA sequence: TGTGCCTGGAGAGGGGGAGGATTGAACACTGAAGCTTTCTTT. It translates to CAWRGGGLNTEAFF. Based on the CDR3 plus reference TRBV30 and TRBJ1-1, the full variable domain is SQTIHQWPATLVQPVGSPLSLECTVEGTSNPNLYWYRQAAGRGLQLLFYSVGIGQISSEVPQNLSASRPQDRQFILSSKKLLLSDSGFYLCAWRGGGLNTEAFFGQGTRLTVV.

This clonotype was counted only a few times. This chain joins TRBV19 and TRBJ2-3; the D gene is possibly TRBD2 (6 bases). V lost 3 bases and J lost 0, with 16 bases in between. Per the germline V gene, CDR1 is LNHDA and CDR2 is SQIVND (reference sequence). The CDR3 spans 17 residues. CDR3 nucleotide sequence: TGTGCCAGTAGTATGGCTAGGCGGGGAAGGAGCACAGATACGCAGTATTTT. Translated, it gives CASSMARRGRSTDTQYF.

This clonotype occurred a few times. The J gene is TRBJ2-1, the V gene TRBV20-1, with D hard to call. Trimming left V 6 bases short and J 6 bases short, with 18 bases between. CDR3 length: 14 amino acids. In germline, CDR1 is DFQATT, CDR2 SNEGSKA (reference sequence). The CDR3 protein is CSAPPPRGPNEQFF. CDR3 nucleotides: TGCAGTGCGCCTCCACCCAGAGGTCCCAATGAGCAGTTCTTC.

This clonotype was counted ten times or more. The J gene is TRBJ2-1, the V gene TRBV5-6, with D possibly being TRBD2 (6 bases). Germline V gives CDR1 SGHDT, CDR2 YYEEEE. The V end lost 5 bases, the J end lost 4 bases, and 16 bases lay between the germline ends. This CDR3 spans 15 amino acids. The CDR3 is CASRQRVNQYNEQFF. CDR3 nucleotides: TGTGCCAGCAGGCAGCGGGTTAATCAATACAATGAGCAGTTCTTC.